This T cell receptor beta chain was sequenced for a study of blood T cell repertoires in COVID-19. Those enrolled in Seattle joined during active infection and were followed longitudinally afterward. Only in-frame clones appear in the TCRdb table, and some are missing; sequencing was by immunoSEQ multiplex PCR. The profile covers under 400,000 clones, with under 90% appearing a single time and roughly 2.8% taken by the ten largest. This clone occurred once. The CDR3 covers 16 residues. Unmatched junction bases numbered 18, after V lost 5 bases and J lost 16 bases. Germline V CDR1 and CDR2: LNHDA, SQIVND (reference sequence).

The rearrangement joins TRBV19 to TRBJ1-5; 12 bases are shared with TRBD1. The sequence derives from a woman in her thirties with COVID-19, enrolled during active disease. Sequenced sample: peripheral blood. CDR3 sequence: CASSSTPGTGGPPTHF. CDR3 coding DNA: TGTGCCAGTAGTTCGACCCCCGGGACAGGGGGCCCTCCGACCCATTTT.